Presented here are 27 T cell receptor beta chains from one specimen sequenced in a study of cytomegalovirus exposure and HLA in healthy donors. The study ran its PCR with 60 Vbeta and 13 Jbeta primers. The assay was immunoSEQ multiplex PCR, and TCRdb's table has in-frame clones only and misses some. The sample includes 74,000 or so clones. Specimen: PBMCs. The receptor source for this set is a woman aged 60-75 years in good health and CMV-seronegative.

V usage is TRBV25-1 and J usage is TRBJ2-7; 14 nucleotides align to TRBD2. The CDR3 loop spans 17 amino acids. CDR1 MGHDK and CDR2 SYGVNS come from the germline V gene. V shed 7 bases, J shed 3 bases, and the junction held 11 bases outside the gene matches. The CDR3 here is CASIGGLAGGGVYEQYF. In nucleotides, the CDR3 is TGTGCCAGCATTGGAGGACTAGCGGGAGGAGGGGTCTACGAGCAGTACTTC.

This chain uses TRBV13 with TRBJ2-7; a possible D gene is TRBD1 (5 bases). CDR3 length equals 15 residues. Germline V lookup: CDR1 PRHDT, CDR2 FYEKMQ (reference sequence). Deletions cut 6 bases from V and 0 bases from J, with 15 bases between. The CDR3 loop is CASRGQGISSYEQYF. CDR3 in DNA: TGTGCCAGCAGGGGGCAAGGGATCAGCTCCTACGAGCAGTACTTC.

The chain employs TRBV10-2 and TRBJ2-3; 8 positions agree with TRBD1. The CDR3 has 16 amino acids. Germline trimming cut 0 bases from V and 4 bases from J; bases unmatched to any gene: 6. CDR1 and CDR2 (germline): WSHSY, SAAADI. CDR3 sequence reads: CASSESTGVIADTQYF. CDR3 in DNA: TGCGCCAGCAGTGAGTCGACAGGGGTCATAGCAGATACGCAGTATTTT.

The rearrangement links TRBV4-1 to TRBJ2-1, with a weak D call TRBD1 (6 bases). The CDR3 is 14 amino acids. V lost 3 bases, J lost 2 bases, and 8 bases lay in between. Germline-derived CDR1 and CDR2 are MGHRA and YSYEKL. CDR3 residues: CASSQDSTYNEQFF. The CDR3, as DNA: TGCGCCAGCAGCCAGGACAGCACCTACAATGAGCAGTTCTTC.

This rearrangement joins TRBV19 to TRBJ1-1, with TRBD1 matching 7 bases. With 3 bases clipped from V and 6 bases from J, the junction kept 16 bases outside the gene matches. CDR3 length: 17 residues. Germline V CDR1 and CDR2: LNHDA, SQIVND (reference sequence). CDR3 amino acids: CASSIPPGQWGLAEAFF. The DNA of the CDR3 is TGTGCCAGTAGTATCCCTCCGGGACAGTGGGGGTTGGCTGAAGCTTTCTTT.

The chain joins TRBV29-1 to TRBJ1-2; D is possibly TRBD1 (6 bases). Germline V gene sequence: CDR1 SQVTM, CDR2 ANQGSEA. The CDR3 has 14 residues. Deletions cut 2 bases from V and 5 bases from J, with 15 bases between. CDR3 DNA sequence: TGCAGCGTTGAACTGGGGGCGAGTCAGTATGGCTACACCTTC. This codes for CSVELGASQYGYTF.

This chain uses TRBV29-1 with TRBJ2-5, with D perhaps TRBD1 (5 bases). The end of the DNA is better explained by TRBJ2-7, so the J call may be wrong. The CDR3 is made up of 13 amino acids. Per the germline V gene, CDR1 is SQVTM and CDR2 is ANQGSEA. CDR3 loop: CSAQDRLTYEQYF. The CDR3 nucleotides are TGCAGCGCCCAAGACAGACTCACATACGAGCAGTACTTC.

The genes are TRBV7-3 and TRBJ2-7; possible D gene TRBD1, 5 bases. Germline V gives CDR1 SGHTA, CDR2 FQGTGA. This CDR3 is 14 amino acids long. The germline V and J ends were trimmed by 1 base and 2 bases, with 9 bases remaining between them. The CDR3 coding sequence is TGTGCCAGCAGCTTAATGCAGGGCCCCTACGAGCAGTACTTC. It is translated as CASSLMQGPYEQYF.

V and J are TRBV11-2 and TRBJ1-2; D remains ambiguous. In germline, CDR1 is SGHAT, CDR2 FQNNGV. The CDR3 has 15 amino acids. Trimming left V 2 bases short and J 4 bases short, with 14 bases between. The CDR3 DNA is TGTGCCAGCAGCTTATATCTAGGCCCTGTCTATGGCTACACCTTC. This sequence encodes CASSLYLGPVYGYTF.

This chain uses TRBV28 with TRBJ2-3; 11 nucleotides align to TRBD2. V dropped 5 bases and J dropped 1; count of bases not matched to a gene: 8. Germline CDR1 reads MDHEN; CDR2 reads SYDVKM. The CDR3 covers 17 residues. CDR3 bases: TGTGCCAGCAGTGCTCTTAGCGGGAGGGCCGGCACAGATACGCAGTATTTT. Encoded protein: CASSALSGRAGTDTQYF.

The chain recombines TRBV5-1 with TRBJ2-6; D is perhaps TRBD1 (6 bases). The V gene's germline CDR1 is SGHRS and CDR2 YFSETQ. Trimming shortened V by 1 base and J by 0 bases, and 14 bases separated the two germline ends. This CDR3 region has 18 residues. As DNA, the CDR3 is TGCGCCAGCAGCTTGTGGGGGCCAAGGGTCTCTGGGGCCAACGTCCTGACTTTC. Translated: CASSLWGPRVSGANVLTF. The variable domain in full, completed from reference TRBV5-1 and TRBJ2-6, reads KAGVTQTPRYLIKTRGQQVTLSCSPISGHRSVSWYQQTPGQGLQFLFEYFSETQRNKGNFPGRFSGRQFSNSRSEMNVSTLELGDSALYLCASSLWGPRVSGANVLTFGAGSRLTVL.

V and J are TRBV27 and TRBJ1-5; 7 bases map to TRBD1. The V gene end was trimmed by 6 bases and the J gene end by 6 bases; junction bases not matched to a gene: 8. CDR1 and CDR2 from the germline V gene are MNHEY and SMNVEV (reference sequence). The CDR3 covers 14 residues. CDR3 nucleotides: TGTGCCAGCAGCAATACAGGGGTTGGTCAGCCCCAGCATTTT. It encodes CASSNTGVGQPQHF.

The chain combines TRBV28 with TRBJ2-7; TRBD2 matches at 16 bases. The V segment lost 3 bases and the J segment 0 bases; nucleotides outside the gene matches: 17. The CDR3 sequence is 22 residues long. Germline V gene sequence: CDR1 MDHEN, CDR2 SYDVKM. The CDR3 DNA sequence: TGTGCCAGCAGTTTTGCCCTCGGGACTAGCGGGAGGGAAAGGGGGGACTCCTACGAGCAGTACTTC. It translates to CASSFALGTSGRERGDSYEQYF.

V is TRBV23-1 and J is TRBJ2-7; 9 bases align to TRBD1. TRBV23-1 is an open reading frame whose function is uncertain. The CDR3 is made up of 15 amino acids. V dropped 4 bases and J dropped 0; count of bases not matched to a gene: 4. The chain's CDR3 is CASSPGTGRSYEQYF. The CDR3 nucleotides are TGCGCCAGCAGTCCCGGGACAGGGCGCTCCTACGAGCAGTACTTC.

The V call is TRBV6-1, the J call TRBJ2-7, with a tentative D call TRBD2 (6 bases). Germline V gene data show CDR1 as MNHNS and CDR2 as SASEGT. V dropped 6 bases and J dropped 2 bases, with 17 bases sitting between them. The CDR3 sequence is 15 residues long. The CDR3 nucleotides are TGTGCCAGCAGCGCCCAGGTGGGCGGGACCTACGAGCAGTACTTC. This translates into CASSAQVGGTYEQYF.

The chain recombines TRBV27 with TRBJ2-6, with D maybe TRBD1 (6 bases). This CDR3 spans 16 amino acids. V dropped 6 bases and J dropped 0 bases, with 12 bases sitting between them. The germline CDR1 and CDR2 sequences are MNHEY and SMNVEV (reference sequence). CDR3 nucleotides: TGTGCCAGCAGACGCCAGGGGCACTCTGGGGCCAACGTCCTGACTTTC. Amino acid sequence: CASRRQGHSGANVLTF.

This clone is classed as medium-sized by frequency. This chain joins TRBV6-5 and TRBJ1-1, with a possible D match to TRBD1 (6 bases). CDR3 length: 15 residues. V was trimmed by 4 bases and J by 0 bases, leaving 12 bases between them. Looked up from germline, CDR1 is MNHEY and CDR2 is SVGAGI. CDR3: CASSFVQGVNTEAFF. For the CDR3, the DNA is TGTGCCAGCAGTTTCGTACAGGGAGTGAACACTGAAGCTTTCTTT.

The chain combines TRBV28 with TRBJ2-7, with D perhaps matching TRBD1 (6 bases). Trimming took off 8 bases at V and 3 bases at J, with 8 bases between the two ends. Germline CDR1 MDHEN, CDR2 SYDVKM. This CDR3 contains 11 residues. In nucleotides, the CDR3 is TGTGCCAGCCGGGGACACTACGAGCAGTACTTC. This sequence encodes CASRGHYEQYF.

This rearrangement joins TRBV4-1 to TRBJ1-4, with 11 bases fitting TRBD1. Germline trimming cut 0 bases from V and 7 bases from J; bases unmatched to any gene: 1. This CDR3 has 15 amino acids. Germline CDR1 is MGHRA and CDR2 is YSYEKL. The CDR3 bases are TGCGCCAGCAGCCAAGATGGGACAGGGGGTGAAAAACTGTTTTTT. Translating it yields CASSQDGTGGEKLFF.

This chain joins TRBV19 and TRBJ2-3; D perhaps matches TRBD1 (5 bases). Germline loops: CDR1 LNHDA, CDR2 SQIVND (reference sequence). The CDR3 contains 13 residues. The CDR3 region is CAASQELGDTQYF. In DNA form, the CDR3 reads TGTGCAGCCTCACAGGAGTTGGGAGATACGCAGTATTTT.

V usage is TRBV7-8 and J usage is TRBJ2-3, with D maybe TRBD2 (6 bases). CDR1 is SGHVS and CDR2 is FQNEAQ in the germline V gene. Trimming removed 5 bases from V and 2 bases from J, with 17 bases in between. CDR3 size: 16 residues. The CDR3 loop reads CASSPGWRVATDTQYF. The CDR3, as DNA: TGTGCCAGCAGCCCGGGGTGGAGGGTAGCCACAGATACGCAGTATTTT.

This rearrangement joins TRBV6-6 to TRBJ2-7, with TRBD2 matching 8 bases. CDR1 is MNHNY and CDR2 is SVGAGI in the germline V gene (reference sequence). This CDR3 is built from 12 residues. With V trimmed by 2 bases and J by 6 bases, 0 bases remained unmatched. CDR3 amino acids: CASSYGLAEQYF. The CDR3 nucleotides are TGTGCCAGCAGTTACGGACTAGCCGAGCAGTACTTC.

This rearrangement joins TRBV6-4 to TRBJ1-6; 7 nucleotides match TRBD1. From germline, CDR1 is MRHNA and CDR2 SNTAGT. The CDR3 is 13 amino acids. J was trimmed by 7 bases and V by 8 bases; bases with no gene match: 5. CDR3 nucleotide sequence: TGTGCCAGCTCCCAGGGGGACAATTCACCCCTCCACTTT. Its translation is CASSQGDNSPLHF.

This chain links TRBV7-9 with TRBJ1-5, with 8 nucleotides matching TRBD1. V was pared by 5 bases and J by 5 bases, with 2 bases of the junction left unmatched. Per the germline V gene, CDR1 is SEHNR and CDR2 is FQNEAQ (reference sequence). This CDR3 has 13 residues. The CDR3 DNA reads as TGTGCCAGCAGCGGACAGGGAGATCAGCCCCAGCATTTT. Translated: CASSGQGDQPQHF.

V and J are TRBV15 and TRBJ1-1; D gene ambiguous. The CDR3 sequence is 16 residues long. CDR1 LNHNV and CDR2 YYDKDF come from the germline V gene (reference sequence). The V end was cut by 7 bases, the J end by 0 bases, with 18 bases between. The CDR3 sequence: CATTPSRLTMNTEAFF. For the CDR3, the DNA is TGTGCCACCACCCCCTCGAGGCTTACTATGAACACTGAAGCTTTCTTT. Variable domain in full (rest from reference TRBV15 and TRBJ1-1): DAMVIQNPRYQVTQFGKPVTLSCSQTLNHNVMYWYQQKSSQAPKLLFHYYDKDFNNEADTPDNFQSRRPNTSFCFLDIRSPGLGDTAMYLCATTPSRLTMNTEAFFGQGTRLTVV.

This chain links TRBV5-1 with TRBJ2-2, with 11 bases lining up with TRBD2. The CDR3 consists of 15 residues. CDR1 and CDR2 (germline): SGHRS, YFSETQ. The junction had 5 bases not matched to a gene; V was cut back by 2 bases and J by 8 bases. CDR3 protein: CASSFELAGGGELFF. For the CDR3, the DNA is TGCGCCAGCAGCTTCGAGCTAGCGGGAGGTGGGGAGCTGTTTTTT.

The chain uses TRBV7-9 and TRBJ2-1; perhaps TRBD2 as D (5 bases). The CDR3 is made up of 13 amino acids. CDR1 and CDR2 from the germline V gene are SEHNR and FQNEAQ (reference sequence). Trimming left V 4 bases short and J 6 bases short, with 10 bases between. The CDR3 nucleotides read TGTGCCAGCAGCTCCACTAGTTCCAATGAGCAGTTCTTC. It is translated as CASSSTSSNEQFF.